The 29 T cell receptor beta chains presented below share a single source sample, sequenced in a study of T cell responses to AZD1222 COVID-19 vaccine. Profiled with immunoSEQ multiplex PCR; TCRdb holds only in-frame clones, not every one. Of about 80,000 clones detected, approximately 85% appear once; the ten largest clones hold roughly 10%. The specimen comprised peripheral blood, sampled 28 days after the second AZD1222 dose. The source is an adult who received the AZD1222 COVID-19 vaccine.

The genes are TRBV19 and TRBJ1-1; 10 positions agree with TRBD1. With 4 bases clipped from V and 2 bases from J, the junction kept 7 bases outside the gene matches. In germline, CDR1 is LNHDA, CDR2 SQIVND (reference sequence). This CDR3 region has 16 residues. Written as DNA, the CDR3 is TGTGCCAGTAGTAGCCCTCGGGACAGGGGTAACACTGAAGCTTTCTTT. Protein product: CASSSPRDRGNTEAFF.

In its sample, this clone was seen a few times. The V call is TRBV3-1 (or the pseudogene TRBV3-2), the J call TRBJ1-5; D ambiguous. The V and J ends lost 5 bases and 1 base respectively, with 12 bases between them. The CDR3 sequence is 15 residues long. CDR1 is LGHDT, CDR2 YNNKEL, per germline (reference sequence). The CDR3 here is CASSSDGNSNQPQHF. CDR3 coding DNA: TGTGCCAGCAGCTCGGATGGAAACAGCAATCAGCCCCAGCATTTT.

The count of this clone is one. The CDR3 sequence is CSVEDRGKDQPQHF. In nucleotides, the CDR3 is TGCAGCGTTGAGGACAGGGGAAAAGATCAGCCCCAGCATTTT. This sequence joins TRBV29-1 and TRBJ1-5; 9 bases agree with TRBD1. Trimming cost V 3 bases and J 5 bases; bases outside gene matches: 5. CDR1 SQVTM and CDR2 ANQGSEA come from the germline V gene. The CDR3 sequence is 14 residues long.

The rearrangement joins TRBV18 to TRBJ2-1, with D perhaps given as TRBD1 or TRBD2 (5 bases each). The CDR3 is 16 amino acids. Germline CDR1 reads KGHSH; CDR2 reads LQKENI. V dropped 2 bases and J dropped 9 bases, with 20 bases sitting between them. CDR3 loop: CASSPSLNPSGGEQFF. In DNA, the CDR3 is TGTGCCAGCTCACCATCACTTAACCCGAGTGGGGGTGAGCAGTTCTTC. Supplemented by reference TRBV18 and TRBJ2-1, the full variable domain reads NAGVMQNPRHLVRRRGQEARLRCSPMKGHSHVYWYRQLPEEGLKFMVYLQKENIIDESGMPKERFSAEFPKEGPSILRIQQVVRGDSAAYFCASSPSLNPSGGEQFFGPGTRLTVL.

The chain combines TRBV14 with TRBJ2-2; D not certain. V was trimmed by 3 bases and J by 4 bases, leaving 9 bases between them. The CDR3 contains 14 residues. CDR1 and CDR2 (germline): SGHDN, FVKESK. CDR3 amino acids: CASSHSPSTGELFF. The CDR3 nucleotides read TGTGCCAGCAGCCATTCTCCAAGCACCGGGGAGCTGTTTTTT.

The chain combines TRBV19 with TRBJ1-2; D not resolved. The CDR3 length is 17 residues. Germline V gene sequence: CDR1 LNHDA, CDR2 SQIVND (reference sequence). Trimming took off 7 bases at V and 5 bases at J, with 26 bases between the two ends. The CDR3 DNA reads as TGTGCCAGTACAACAGACCCAGTCGCCATGACTGTTTATGGCTACACCTTC. Amino acid sequence: CASTTDPVAMTVYGYTF.

This chain links TRBV27 with TRBJ2-2; 9 nucleotides agree with TRBD1. Germline CDR1 MNHEY, CDR2 SMNVEV (reference sequence). Trimming removed 6 bases from V and 4 bases from J; junction bases left unmatched: 18. The CDR3 extends over 19 amino acids. CDR3 protein: CASRRGGTGPRMGTGELFF. CDR3 DNA sequence: TGTGCCAGCAGGAGGGGGGGGACAGGGCCCCGAATGGGCACCGGGGAGCTGTTTTTT.

This rearrangement joins TRBV7-9 to TRBJ1-3, with D possibly being TRBD1 (5 bases). The CDR3 contains 17 residues. Deletions cut 5 bases from V and 0 bases from J, with 17 bases between. Per germline, CDR1 SEHNR and CDR2 FQNEAQ (reference sequence). CDR3: CASSLYLGGYSGNTIYF. CDR3 sequence (DNA): TGTGCCAGCAGCCTTTACCTGGGGGGTTACTCTGGAAACACCATATATTTT. Using reference TRBV7-9 and TRBJ1-3 for the parts outside the CDR3, the full variable domain is DTGVSQNPRHKITKRGQNVTFRCDPISEHNRLYWYRQTLGQGPEFLTYFQNEAQLEKSRLLSDRFSAERPKGSFSTLEIQRTEQGDSAMYLCASSLYLGGYSGNTIYFGEGSWLTVV.

The chain carries TRBV5-1 and TRBJ2-1; D not resolved. V gave up 0 bases and J gave up 4 bases, with 8 bases separating them. The germline V gene has CDR1 SGHRS and CDR2 YFSETQ. The CDR3 runs 14 residues. The CDR3 DNA sequence: TGCGCCAGCAGCTTGGAAGCAGCTTACAATGAGCAGTTCTTC. It encodes CASSLEAAYNEQFF.

V and J are TRBV6-1 and TRBJ1-6; D unresolved. V dropped 1 base and J dropped 11 bases, with 9 bases sitting between them. Germline V CDR1 and CDR2: MNHNS, SASEGT. The CDR3 consists of 13 residues. Here the CDR3 DNA reads TGTGCCAGCAGTGAAGGCGGGTGGGCACCCCTCCACTTT. As protein: CASSEGGWAPLHF.

This clone was observed once. This chain links TRBV29-1 with TRBJ1-4, with D perhaps TRBD1 (6 bases). This CDR3 is 15 amino acids long. The V and J ends lost 0 bases and 10 bases respectively, with 18 bases between them. Germline values: CDR1 SQVTM, CDR2 ANQGSEA. CDR3 region: CSVEDVWGARGKLFF. The DNA for the CDR3 is TGCAGCGTTGAAGACGTTTGGGGGGCGCGGGGAAAACTGTTTTTT.

The V and J genes are TRBV6-4 and TRBJ1-1, with TRBD1 as a possible D gene (5 bases). V lost 6 bases to trimming and J lost 0 bases, with 14 bases between them. CDR1 MRHNA and CDR2 SNTAGT come from the germline V gene. The CDR3 runs to 15 residues. CDR3 loop: CASRDSAGLNTEAFF. Here the CDR3 DNA reads TGTGCCAGCAGGGATTCGGCAGGGCTGAACACTGAAGCTTTCTTT.

The chain combines TRBV4-1 with TRBJ1-2; D call uncertain. In germline, CDR1 is MGHRA, CDR2 YSYEKL. The CDR3 contains 16 residues. The V end was cut by 4 bases, the J end by 3 bases, with 18 bases between. CDR3: CASSLPGGASDYGYTF. The DNA for the CDR3 is TGCGCCAGCAGCCTCCCCGGTGGAGCGTCCGACTATGGCTACACCTTC.

The chain carries TRBV5-1 and TRBJ2-3; a weak D match, TRBD1 (7 bases). Germline CDR1 reads SGHRS; CDR2 reads YFSETQ. V was trimmed by 1 base and J by 2 bases, leaving 14 bases between them. This CDR3 contains 16 residues. The CDR3 is CASSLRGDRDTDTQYF. Here the CDR3 DNA reads TGCGCCAGCAGCTTGAGGGGGGACAGAGACACAGATACGCAGTATTTT.

The chain carries TRBV5-1 and TRBJ1-1, with D unresolved. V was trimmed by 1 base and J by 1 base, leaving 11 bases between them. The germline V gene encodes CDR1 SGHRS and CDR2 YFSETQ. This CDR3 is 15 amino acids long. The CDR3 DNA reads as TGCGCCAGCAGCTTGATCCTCAGCCCGAACACTGAAGCTTTCTTT. It codes for CASSLILSPNTEAFF.

This chain joins TRBV11-3 and TRBJ2-3; D unclear. The CDR3 length is 16 residues. Germline CDR1 and CDR2: SGHNT and YENEEA. Trimming took 1 base from V and 3 from J, leaving 14 bases between them. CDR3: CASSLGVGRFTDTQYF. In nucleotides, the CDR3 is TGTGCCAGCAGCTTAGGAGTGGGCAGATTTACAGATACGCAGTATTTT.

The V and J genes are TRBV28 and TRBJ1-1; maybe TRBD1 (5 bases). V dropped 5 bases and J dropped 3 bases, with 16 bases sitting between them. This CDR3 is built from 15 residues. CDR1 MDHEN and CDR2 SYDVKM come from the germline V gene. CDR3 DNA sequence: TGTGCCAGCAGTACCCCGGGGGGGTTGGACACTGAAGCTTTCTTT. Its translation: CASSTPGGLDTEAFF.

V usage is TRBV4-1 and J usage is TRBJ2-1; tentatively, D is TRBD1 or TRBD2 (5 bases each). V lost 2 bases to trimming and J lost 6 bases, with 8 bases between them. From germline, CDR1 is MGHRA and CDR2 YSYEKL. The CDR3 length is 13 residues. DNA of the CDR3: TGCGCCAGCAGCCAAATTGGGGGCAATGAGCAGTTCTTC. This codes for CASSQIGGNEQFF.

The J gene is TRBJ2-7, the V gene TRBV28, with 7 bases lining up with TRBD1. The J segment lost 3 bases and the V segment lost 7 bases, leaving 6 bases of the junction unmatched. Germline-derived CDR1 and CDR2 are MDHEN and SYDVKM. This CDR3 spans 13 amino acids. The CDR3 sequence: CASIYRGGYEQYF. The CDR3 DNA sequence: TGTGCCAGCATCTACAGGGGCGGCTACGAGCAGTACTTC.

The J gene is TRBJ1-5, the V gene TRBV24-1; D is ambiguous. The CDR3 runs to 12 residues. Deletions cut 0 bases from V and 7 bases from J, with 3 bases between. Per the germline V gene, CDR1 is KGHDR and CDR2 is SFDVKD. CDR3 sequence: CATSDLNQPQHF. CDR3 coding DNA: TGTGCCACCAGTGATTTGAACCAGCCCCAGCATTTT.

This chain joins TRBV7-6 and TRBJ2-1, with 10 bases that match TRBD2. V gave up 5 bases and J gave up 4 bases; unmatched junction bases: 11. The germline gives CDR1 SGHVS, CDR2 FNYEAQ. This CDR3 region has 17 residues. The CDR3 protein is CASSPTLLAGEYNEQFF. CDR3 sequence (DNA): TGTGCCAGCAGCCCCACCCTCCTAGCGGGAGAATACAATGAGCAGTTCTTC.

The rearrangement uses TRBV24-1 and TRBJ1-1; D is undetermined. Germline assignment: CDR1 KGHDR and CDR2 SFDVKD. There are 15 residues in the CDR3. The germline V and J ends were trimmed by 0 bases and 2 bases, with 9 bases remaining between them. As DNA, the CDR3 is TGTGCCACCAGTGATTTGCACAGTTTAAACACTGAAGCTTTCTTT. Protein sequence: CATSDLHSLNTEAFF.

This clone was counted ten times or more. The chain joins TRBV7-9 to TRBJ2-1; D is unresolved. With 4 bases removed from V and 6 bases from J, the gap between germline ends came to 10 bases. CDR1 is SEHNR and CDR2 is FQNEAQ in the germline V gene (reference sequence). This CDR3 region has 13 residues. In DNA, the CDR3 is TGTGCCAGCAGCTACGGCTTAGTCAATGAGCAGTTCTTC. This gives the protein CASSYGLVNEQFF.

The J gene is TRBJ2-2, the V gene TRBV28; 9 nucleotides match TRBD1. Trimming removed 8 bases from V and 6 bases from J; junction bases left unmatched: 10. CDR1 and CDR2 from the germline V gene are MDHEN and SYDVKM. The CDR3 is 15 residues long. The CDR3 is CASSYGTGRAGELFF. CDR3 coding DNA: TGTGCCAGCTCCTATGGGACAGGGAGGGCCGGGGAGCTGTTTTTT.

The chain has TRBV20-1 and TRBJ1-1; no definite D call. The CDR3 has 11 amino acids. Germline lookup yields CDR1 DFQATT and CDR2 SNEGSKA (reference sequence). Trimming shortened V by 5 bases and J by 1 base, and 5 bases separated the two germline ends. In nucleotides, the CDR3 is TGCAGTGCTGCCGGGAACACTGAAGCTTTCTTT. This gives the protein CSAAGNTEAFF.

The chain uses TRBV5-1 and TRBJ1-5; D is unclear. The V and J ends lost 0 bases and 7 bases respectively, with 11 bases between them. Looked up from germline, CDR1 is SGHRS and CDR2 is YFSETQ. The CDR3 is made up of 14 amino acids. The CDR3 sequence is CASSLGPPGQPQHF. CDR3 nucleotide sequence: TGCGCCAGCAGCTTGGGACCCCCTGGCCAGCCCCAGCATTTT.

The chain recombines TRBV7-6 with TRBJ1-1, with 8 nucleotides matching TRBD1. The V gene's germline CDR1 is SGHVS and CDR2 FNYEAQ. J lost 4 bases, V lost 6 bases, and 4 bases had no gene match. The CDR3 runs 13 residues. CDR3 nucleotides: TGTGCCAGCAGTCGTACAGGGGGCACTGAAGCTTTCTTT. Translation gives CASSRTGGTEAFF.

The chain combines TRBV3-1 (or the pseudogene TRBV3-2) with TRBJ2-5; 8 bases align to TRBD1. The germline V gene encodes CDR1 LGHDT and CDR2 YNNKEL (reference sequence). CDR3 length equals 12 residues. V was clipped by 4 bases and J by 9 bases; unmatched bases: 4. The DNA for the CDR3 is TGTGCCAGCAGCCTCTCACAGGGGGCCCAGTACTTC. Translated: CASSLSQGAQYF.

V and J are TRBV7-2 and TRBJ1-1; D unresolved. Looked up from germline, CDR1 is SGHTA and CDR2 is FQGNSA. This CDR3 comprises 15 residues. V gave up 4 bases and J gave up 1 base, with 13 bases separating them. This CDR3 is CASSSSRIPNTEAFF. The CDR3 DNA reads TGTGCCAGCAGCTCCTCTCGAATCCCGAACACTGAAGCTTTCTTT. Variable domain in full (rest from reference TRBV7-2 and TRBJ1-1): GAGVSQSPSNKVTEKGKDVELRCDPISGHTALYWYRQSLGQGLEFLIYFQGNSAPDKSGLPSDRFSAERTGGSVSTLTIQRTQQEDSAVYLCASSSSRIPNTEAFFGQGTRLTVV.